Listed below are T cell receptor beta chains from one sample, sequenced in a study of shared clonotypes between healthy human individuals. Method: immunoSEQ multiplex PCR; TCRdb's copy keeps in-frame clones and lacks some. The table shows fewer than 1.8 million clones, with 98% occurring only once. The sample comprised naive CD4+ T cells sorted from blood. The receptors here all came from a young man in good health. CDR3s include the opening cysteine and the closing phenylalanine or tryptophan. Each record gives: clone size, J gene, V gene, D gene, CDR3 protein, CDR3 DNA. D genes are given only for firm matches. Clone size is stated in some rows and not others, as once, few, many or a class when expanded.

NA	TRBJ2-1	TRBV5-1	NA	CASSLEGSHEQFF	TGCGCCAGCAGCTTGGAGGGGAGCCATGAGCAGTTCTTC
NA	TRBJ1-1	TRBV5-1	NA	CASSLSGAVRTEAFF	TGCGCCAGCAGCTTGTCGGGAGCCGTGAGGACTGAAGCTTTCTTT
NA	TRBJ1-1	TRBV25-1	NA	CASSELTRGTEAFF	TGTGCCAGCAGTGAATTGACACGGGGCACTGAAGCTTTCTTT
NA	TRBJ2-5	TRBV19	TRBD2	CASSIFWTSGRSPQETQYF	TGTGCCAGTAGTATTTTTTGGACTAGCGGGAGAAGTCCCCAAGAGACCCAGTACTTC
NA	TRBJ2-5	TRBV18	TRBD1	CASSPPRTGQETQYF	TGTGCCAGCTCACCGCCGCGGACAGGACAAGAGACCCAGTACTTC
NA	TRBJ2-7	TRBV7-6	TRBD1	CASAIADRAYEQYF	TGTGCCAGCGCCATTGCGGACAGGGCGTACGAGCAGTACTTC
NA	TRBJ2-7	TRBV10-1	NA	CASSDAFLRYEQYF	TGCGCCAGCAGTGATGCATTTCTCCGGTACGAGCAGTACTTC
NA	TRBJ1-1	TRBV9	TRBD1	CASSAENRGNTEAFF	TGTGCCAGCAGCGCGGAAAACAGGGGGAACACTGAAGCTTTCTTT
NA	TRBJ2-5	TRBV2	NA	CASSANRNSPYF	TGTGCCAGCAGTGCGAACCGTAACTCCCCTTACTTC
once	TRBJ2-7	TRBV10-3	NA	CAITKGDHGLYEQYF	TGTGCCATCACCAAGGGGGACCATGGCCTCTACGAGCAGTACTTC
NA	TRBJ2-7	TRBV19	NA	CASSIAETYEQYF	TGTGCCAGTAGTATAGCGGAGACCTACGAGCAGTACTTC
NA	TRBJ1-4	TRBV11-2	NA	CASSPGPGYNEKLFF	TGTGCCAGCAGCCCGGGGCCCGGATATAATGAAAAACTGTTTTTT
once	TRBJ2-5	TRBV7-2	TRBD2	CASSQTSGTRETQYF	TGTGCCAGCAGTCAGACTAGCGGGACCCGAGAGACCCAGTACTTC
NA	TRBJ2-5	TRBV20-1	NA	CSASSGETQYF	TGCAGTGCTAGTTCCGGAGAGACCCAGTACTTC
NA	TRBJ2-1	TRBV9	NA	CASSVVGAEYPEQFF	TGTGCCAGCAGCGTAGTGGGGGCCGAGTACCCCGAGCAGTTCTTC
NA	TRBJ1-1	TRBV18	NA	CASSPRGVVNTEAFF	TGTGCCAGCTCACCTCGTGGGGTTGTGAACACTGAAGCTTTCTTT
NA	TRBJ2-1	TRBV25-1	TRBD2	CASQSYSGADNEQFF	TGTGCCAGCCAGAGTTATAGCGGGGCGGACAATGAGCAGTTCTTC
NA	TRBJ2-7	TRBV10-3	NA	CAISDSYEQYF	TGTGCCATCAGTGATTCCTACGAGCAGTACTTC
NA	TRBJ2-7	TRBV27	NA	CASSQAVSSYEQYF	TGTGCCAGCAGCCAGGCTGTTAGCTCCTACGAGCAGTACTTC
once	TRBJ1-5	TRBV18	NA	CASSPAGGGIGNQPQHF	TGTGCCAGCTCACCGGCTGGGGGGGGCATAGGCAATCAGCCCCAGCATTTT
NA	TRBJ2-5	TRBV5-1	TRBD2	CASSLSGGVVETQYF	TGCGCCAGCAGCTTGTCGGGGGGAGTTGTAGAGACCCAGTACTTC
NA	TRBJ2-7	TRBV9	NA	CASSVTIGAGDLGYSYEQYF	TGTGCCAGCAGCGTAACAATCGGGGCAGGGGATTTGGGATACTCCTACGAGCAGTACTTC
NA	TRBJ2-3	TRBV2	NA	CASSEVVDTQYF	TGTGCCAGCAGTGAAGTGGTAGATACGCAGTATTTT
NA	TRBJ1-4	TRBV25-1	NA	CASSHRDKGKLFF	TGTGCCAGCAGCCACCGGGACAAGGGAAAACTGTTTTTT
NA	TRBJ2-1	TRBV14	TRBD1	CASSQRDRALPYYNEQFF	TGTGCCAGCAGCCAACGGGACAGGGCTCTCCCCTACTACAATGAGCAGTTCTTC
NA	TRBJ2-1	TRBV5-5	TRBD2	CASSLRLKAGGASYNEQFF	TGTGCCAGCAGCTTGAGGCTGAAAGCGGGAGGGGCGTCCTACAATGAGCAGTTCTTC
NA	TRBJ1-2	TRBV5-6	NA	CASSTGTQRYGYTF	TGTGCCAGCAGTACAGGAACCCAGCGCTATGGCTACACCTTC
NA	TRBJ1-5	TRBV28	NA	CVCEDGRDRHF	TGTGTCTGTGAGGATGGCAGGGACCGGCATTTT
NA	TRBJ1-5	TRBV6-6	NA	CASSFDSNQPQHF	TGTGCCAGCAGTTTCGACAGCAATCAGCCCCAGCATTTT
NA	TRBJ1-2	TRBV6-5	TRBD1	CASSYLRTGNYGYTF	TGTGCCAGCAGTTACCTCCGGACAGGGAATTATGGCTACACCTTC
NA	TRBJ1-4	TRBV30	TRBD1	CAWRDRGYIEKLFF	TGTGCCTGGAGGGACAGGGGGTATATAGAAAAACTGTTTTTT
once	TRBJ2-5	TRBV2	NA	CASSGSSVETQYF	TGTGCCAGCAGTGGGTCGTCTGTGGAGACCCAGTACTTC
NA	TRBJ2-2	TRBV18	NA	CASSPRETGELFF	TGTGCCAGCTCACCCCGGGAGACCGGGGAGCTGTTTTTT
NA	TRBJ2-3	TRBV4-3	NA	CASSQAYRTDTQYF	TGCGCCAGCAGCCAAGCATACAGAACAGATACGCAGTATTTT
NA	TRBJ1-1	TRBV11-3	TRBD1	CASSNDRGTEAFF	TGTGCCAGCAGCAACGACAGGGGCACTGAAGCTTTCTTT
NA	TRBJ2-3	TRBV11-2	NA	CASSLVLTGGRTQYF	TGTGCCAGCAGCTTAGTCCTCACAGGTGGCCGTACGCAGTATTTT
NA	TRBJ2-2	TRBV6-5	TRBD1	CASSRKTGGTGELFF	TGTGCCAGCAGCCGAAAGACAGGGGGCACCGGGGAGCTGTTTTTT
NA	TRBJ2-1	TRBV6-6	TRBD2	CASSYFAGGVNEQFF	TGTGCCAGCAGTTACTTCGCGGGAGGGGTCAATGAGCAGTTCTTC
NA	TRBJ2-1	TRBV19	TRBD2	CASSWTSVDEQFF	TGTGCCAGTAGTTGGACTAGCGTCGATGAGCAGTTCTTC
NA	TRBJ2-1	TRBV10-2	TRBD1	CASSENRGQGPMGDNEQFF	TGCGCCAGCAGTGAGAATAGGGGACAGGGGCCTATGGGGGACAATGAGCAGTTCTTC
once	TRBJ1-1	TRBV13	TRBD1	CASSAARGSWNTEAFF	TGTGCCAGCAGCGCAGCCAGGGGGTCATGGAACACTGAAGCTTTCTTT
NA	TRBJ1-2	TRBV19	NA	CASSTTGGLLNYGYTF	TGTGCCAGTAGTACGACTGGGGGACTCCTCAACTATGGCTACACCTTC
NA	TRBJ1-2	TRBV20-1	NA	CSARSSAGYTF	TGCAGTGCTAGAAGCTCAGCTGGCTACACCTTC
NA	TRBJ1-1	TRBV6-5	NA	CASRLAGVEAFF	TGTGCCAGCAGACTTGCGGGGGTTGAAGCTTTCTTT
once	TRBJ2-7	TRBV28	NA	CASSLPHTYEQYF	TGTGCCAGCAGTTTACCCCACACCTACGAGCAGTACTTC
NA	TRBJ2-1	TRBV9	NA	CASSGVGSYNEQFF	TGTGCCAGCAGCGGTGTAGGCTCCTACAATGAGCAGTTCTTC
NA	TRBJ2-5	TRBV5-4	NA	CASSVDSKETQYF	TGTGCCAGCAGCGTGGACAGTAAAGAGACCCAGTACTTC
NA	TRBJ2-1	TRBV5-4	NA	CASSLSPTRTYNEQFF	TGTGCCAGCAGCTTGTCCCCCACCAGGACCTACAATGAGCAGTTCTTC
NA	TRBJ1-2	TRBV28	NA	CASSLTGGYTF	TGTGCCAGCAGTTTAACGGGTGGCTACACCTTC
once	TRBJ2-5	TRBV27	NA	CASSFDREETQYF	TGTGCCAGCAGTTTCGATAGAGAAGAGACCCAGTACTTC
NA	TRBJ2-1	TRBV7-2	TRBD1	CASSSLQGYNEQFF	TGTGCCAGCAGCTCTCTACAGGGGTACAATGAGCAGTTCTTC
NA	TRBJ2-1	TRBV18	NA	CASSLKGSSYNEQFF	TGTGCCAGCTCACTAAAAGGGAGCTCCTACAATGAGCAGTTCTTC
NA	TRBJ2-6	TRBV10-3	NA	CAISESTGFGANVLTF	TGTGCCATCAGTGAGTCCACAGGGTTTGGGGCCAACGTCCTGACTTTC
NA	TRBJ2-2	TRBV11-3	NA	CASSLVAGELFF	TGTGCCAGCAGCTTAGTAGCCGGGGAGCTGTTTTTT
NA	TRBJ1-2	TRBV27	TRBD1	CASSSPDRGSRYTF	TGTGCCAGCAGTTCCCCGGACAGGGGGTCGCGCTACACCTTC